The 21 T cell receptor beta chains reported below all come from one sample, sequenced in a study of T cells in Graves' hyperthyroidism and ophthalmopathy. Amplified TCR beta CDR3 regions derived from RNA transcripts. The primer set for the first-round RT-PCR of the TCR CDR3 was HTBI. TCRdb re-derived calls from the multiplex PCR reads in MiXCR, one entry per CDR3 protein. The sample lists hundreds of thousands of distinct CDR3 sequences, about 45% occurring once. The specimen sequenced was peripheral blood or thyroid tissue (not recorded which). These TCRs come from a woman aged 18 to 35 with Graves' hyperthyroidism.

Points on this clonotype: This may arise from a read error, as a much more abundant clone is one base away. This chain connects TRBV7-9 to TRBJ1-6; D gene uncertain. The CDR3 runs 15 residues. V gave up 3 bases and J gave up 14 bases, with 20 bases separating them. Germline CDR1 is SEHNR and CDR2 is FQNEAQ (reference sequence). The CDR3 protein is CASSFGVDLSSTLHF. CDR3 nucleotide sequence: TGTGCCAGCAGCTTCGGGGTGGACCTGTCCAGCACCCTCCACTTT. The full variable domain, in which reference TRBV7-9 and TRBJ1-6 provide the parts outside the CDR3, is DTGVSQNPRHKITKRGQNVTFRCDPISEHNRLYWYRQTLGQGPEFLTYFQNEAQLEKSRLLSDRFSAERPKGSFSTLEIQRTEQGDSAMYLCASSFGVDLSSTLHFGNGTRLTVT.

The sample holds many counts of this clonotype. The rearrangement joins TRBV6-6 to TRBJ1-6; D gene unclear. The germline V gene has CDR1 MNHNY and CDR2 SVGAGI (reference sequence). CDR3 length equals 17 residues. The V gene lost 2 bases and the J gene lost 10 bases, with 21 bases spanning the gap. The CDR3 DNA is TGTGCCAGCAGTTACGCCACGCACTCCCTCATAAGGTCACCCCTCCACTTT. This sequence encodes CASSYATHSLIRSPLHF.

The genes are TRBV10-1 and TRBJ1-6; D may be TRBD1 (5 bases). V was trimmed by 0 bases and J by 7 bases, leaving 16 bases between them. Germline-derived CDR1 and CDR2 are WNHNN and SYGVQD (reference sequence). This CDR3 spans 17 amino acids. CDR3 protein: CASSESKDRDENSPLHF. For the CDR3, the DNA is TGCGCCAGCAGTGAGTCGAAAGATAGGGACGAAAATTCACCCCTCCACTTT.

This clonotype showed up many times. V gene TRBV15 combines with J gene TRBJ1-2, with no clear D. The V gene lost 4 bases and the J gene lost 8 bases, with 14 bases spanning the gap. The germline V gene encodes CDR1 LNHNV and CDR2 YYDKDF (reference sequence). This CDR3 region has 13 residues. Here the CDR3 reads CATSMGLERGYTF. In nucleotides, the CDR3 is TGTGCCACCAGCATGGGTCTGGAGCGGGGCTACACCTTC.

V and J are TRBV15 and TRBJ2-2; no clear D gene. Germline V gives CDR1 LNHNV, CDR2 YYDKDF (reference sequence). Trimming removed 4 bases at V and 8 bases at J, with 5 bases between. The length of the CDR3 is 11 residues. CDR3 in amino acids: CATSIQGELFF. The CDR3 DNA is TGTGCCACCAGCATCCAGGGGGAGCTGTTTTTT.

The J gene is TRBJ2-7, the V gene TRBV20-1, with D maybe TRBD1 (6 bases). Deletions cut 4 bases from V and 2 bases from J, with 12 bases between. From germline, CDR1 is DFQATT and CDR2 SNEGSKA (reference sequence). CDR3 length: 13 residues. Here the CDR3 DNA reads TGCAGTGCTACAATGGCAGGGGCCTACGAGCAGTACTTC. Translation: CSATMAGAYEQYF.

The chain employs TRBV2 and TRBJ1-2; TRBD1 matches at 7 bases. Unmatched junction bases numbered 7, after V lost 5 bases and J lost 7 bases. Germline CDR1 SNHLY, CDR2 FYNNEI. The CDR3 has 13 residues. The CDR3 reads CASSFSDRVGYTF. The CDR3 bases are TGTGCCAGCAGTTTCTCCGACAGGGTTGGCTACACCTTC.

About this clonotype: A much larger clone differs by one base, so this may be a read error. The chain recombines TRBV20-1 with TRBJ1-5, with 8 bases fitting TRBD1. Germline V lookup: CDR1 DFQATT, CDR2 SNEGSKA (reference sequence). This CDR3 region has 13 residues. The V and J ends lost 7 bases and 0 bases, in that order; junction bases with no gene match: 2. The CDR3 DNA reads TGCAGTGGTGGACAGGGTAGCAATCAGCCCCAGCATTTT. It codes for CSGGQGSNQPQHF.

The chain employs TRBV10-3 and TRBJ1-3; tentative D call: TRBD1 (6 bases). Per the germline V gene, CDR1 is ENHRY and CDR2 is SYGVKD. Trimming removed 4 bases at V and 2 bases at J, with 9 bases between. The CDR3 runs to 14 residues. The CDR3 loop reads CAISADSAGNTIYF. The DNA of the CDR3 is TGTGCCATCAGTGCGGACAGTGCTGGAAACACCATATATTTT.

The rearrangement links TRBV10-3 to TRBJ1-6; perhaps TRBD1 as D (5 bases). Trimming left V 3 bases short and J 8 bases short, with 11 bases between. The CDR3 is 14 residues long. CDR1 ENHRY and CDR2 SYGVKD come from the germline V gene. In DNA, the CDR3 is TGTGCCATCAGTGACCCAGGGTCCGATTCACCCCTCCACTTT. Its translation is CAISDPGSDSPLHF.

This clonotype was seen at least ten times. This chain uses TRBV29-1 with TRBJ1-4; TRBD1 aligns across 7 bases. Germline-derived CDR1 and CDR2 are SQVTM and ANQGSEA. The CDR3 length is 14 residues. J lost 3 bases, V lost 3 bases, and 4 bases had no gene match. CDR3 residues: CSVEGGTANEKLFF. CDR3 DNA: TGCAGCGTTGAGGGGGGGACAGCTAATGAAAAACTGTTTTTT.

The chain recombines TRBV19 with TRBJ1-1; D is possibly TRBD1 (5 bases). The ends were cut back, 6 bases at V and 4 bases at J, with 15 bases in the middle. The CDR3 is 14 amino acids. Germline V gene sequence: CDR1 LNHDA, CDR2 SQIVND (reference sequence). The CDR3, as DNA: TGTGCCAGTAGACCCCAGGGTTTTGTCACTGAAGCTTTCTTT. It specifies CASRPQGFVTEAFF.

This clonotype has ten or more counts. The CDR3: CSVGWGSNQPQHF. CDR3 bases: TGCAGCGTTGGTTGGGGGAGCAATCAGCCCCAGCATTTT. The chain recombines TRBV29-1 with TRBJ1-5; maybe TRBD1 (5 bases). This CDR3 comprises 13 residues. Germline CDR1 SQVTM, CDR2 ANQGSEA. Deletions cut 4 bases from V and 1 base from J, with 8 bases between.

This clonotype showed up just a few times. The V call is TRBV9, the J call TRBJ1-2, with D possibly TRBD1 on 6 matching bases. CDR3 size: 15 residues. With 4 bases removed from V and 1 base from J, the gap between germline ends came to 14 bases. Germline V gene data show CDR1 as SGDLS and CDR2 as YYNGEE. CDR3 nucleotide sequence: TGTGCCAGCAGCATAGAGGGGGATAATAACTATGGCTACACCTTC. It translates to CASSIEGDNNYGYTF.

This clonotype was counted between two and nine times. The rearrangement links TRBV5-1 to TRBJ2-7; D is uncertain. The CDR3 is made up of 15 amino acids. Germline CDR1 reads SGHRS; CDR2 reads YFSETQ. V shed 2 bases and J shed 0 bases, with 12 bases lying between them. CDR3 in amino acids: CASSLLTPLSYEQYF. CDR3 DNA: TGCGCCAGCAGCTTATTGACACCTCTCTCCTACGAGCAGTACTTC.

Comment on this clonotype: The germline gene is not matched at one end of the junction; a read error may be the cause. The rearrangement uses TRBV5-1 and TRBJ1-1, with a weak D call TRBD1 (6 bases). CDR1 and CDR2 (germline): SGHRS, YFSETQ. The CDR3 loop spans 16 amino acids. CDR3 residues: CASSLLGGQPNAEAFF. The CDR3, as DNA: TGTGCCAGCAGCTTATTGGGGGGCCAACCGAACGCTGAAGCTTTCTTT.

The rearrangement uses TRBV7-8 and TRBJ1-1; D not certain. V was trimmed by 1 base and J by 4 bases, leaving 10 bases between them. This CDR3 has 14 amino acids. The V gene's germline CDR1 is SGHVS and CDR2 FQNEAQ. CDR3 nucleotide sequence: TGTGCCAGCAGCTTAGGCATCTGGGGCACTGAAGCTTTCTTT. This translates into CASSLGIWGTEAFF.

On this clonotype: At one end, the junction sequence differs from germline, possibly due to a read error. The chain recombines TRBV11-1 with TRBJ1-1; D perhaps matches TRBD1 (5 bases). The CDR3 is 15 amino acids. Germline CDR1 and CDR2: SGHAT and FQDESV (reference sequence). The CDR3 DNA sequence: TGCGCCAGCAGCCATTCTTGGGACTTCGAAACTGAAGCTTTCTTT. Translation gives CASSHSWDFETEAFF.

Concerning this clonotype itself: The junction departs from germline at one end; a sequencing error may be responsible. The V call is TRBV20-1, the J call TRBJ2-7; D might be TRBD1 (6 bases). The CDR3 is 14 amino acids. Germline V gene data show CDR1 as DFQATT and CDR2 as SNEGSKA (reference sequence). CDR3 DNA sequence: TGCAGTGCTGGCAGACAGGCCTCTGCCTACGAGCAGTGCTTC. Its translation is CSAGRQASAYEQCF.

About this clonotype: This may stem from a read error, because a much larger clone lies one nucleotide away. The CDR3 is CASTHLADRVGSPLHF. The CDR3 DNA sequence: TGTGCCAGCACCCACCTGGCAGACAGAGTGGGGTCACCCCTCCACTTT. This sequence joins TRBV7-9 and TRBJ1-6; possibly TRBD1 for D (5 bases). The CDR3 is 16 residues long. The germline gives CDR1 SEHNR, CDR2 FQNEAQ (reference sequence). V lost 7 bases and J 10 bases, leaving 23 bases between the germline ends.

This chain links TRBV2 with TRBJ1-1; TRBD1 aligns across 8 bases. In germline, CDR1 is SNHLY, CDR2 FYNNEI. The V segment lost 8 bases and the J segment 4 bases; nucleotides outside the gene matches: 12. This CDR3 region has 15 residues. CDR3 DNA: TGTGCCAGCGTTGACAGGGGACGGGCTATCACTGAAGCTTTCTTT. Translated: CASVDRGRAITEAFF. Together with reference TRBV2 and TRBJ1-1, the CDR3 gives the full variable domain: EPEVTQTPSHQVTQMGQEVILRCVPISNHLYFYWYRQILGQKVEFLVSFYNNEISEKSEIFDDQFSVERPDGSNFTLKIRSTKLEDSAMYFCASVDRGRAITEAFFGQGTRLTVV.